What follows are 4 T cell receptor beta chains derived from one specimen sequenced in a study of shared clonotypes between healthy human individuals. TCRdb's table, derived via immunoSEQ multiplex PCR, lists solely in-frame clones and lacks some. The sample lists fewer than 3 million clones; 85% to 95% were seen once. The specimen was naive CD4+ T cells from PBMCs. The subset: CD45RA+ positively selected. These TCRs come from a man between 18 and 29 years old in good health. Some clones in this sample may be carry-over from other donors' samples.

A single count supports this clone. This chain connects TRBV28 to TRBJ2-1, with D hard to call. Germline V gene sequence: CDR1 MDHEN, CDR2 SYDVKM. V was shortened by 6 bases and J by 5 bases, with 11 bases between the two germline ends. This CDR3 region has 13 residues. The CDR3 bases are TGTGCCAGCAGCACACCTGGAAACAATGAGCAGTTCTTC. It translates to CASSTPGNNEQFF.

The chain's CDR3 is CAIGQESRNGYTF. CDR3 nucleotide sequence: TGTGCCATTGGACAGGAGTCTAGGAATGGCTACACCTTC. The chain is built from TRBV19 and TRBJ1-2, with 7 positions matching TRBD1. The CDR3 loop spans 13 amino acids. CDR1 is LNHDA, CDR2 SQIVND, per germline (reference sequence). V was pared by 10 bases and J by 6 bases, with 11 bases of the junction left unmatched. Looking up the rest from reference TRBV19 and TRBJ1-2 gives the full variable domain: DGGITQSPKYLFRKEGQNVTLSCEQNLNHDAMYWYRQDPGQGLRLIYYSQIVNDFQKGDIAEGYSVSREKKESFPLTVTSAQKNPTAFYLCAIGQESRNGYTFGSGTRLTVV.

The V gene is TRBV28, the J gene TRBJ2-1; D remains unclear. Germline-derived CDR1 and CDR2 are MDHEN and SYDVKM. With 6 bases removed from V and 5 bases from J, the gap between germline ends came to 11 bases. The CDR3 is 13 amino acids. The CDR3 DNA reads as TGTGCCAGCAGACAGTATCGCCACAATGAGCAGTTCTTC. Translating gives CASRQYRHNEQFF. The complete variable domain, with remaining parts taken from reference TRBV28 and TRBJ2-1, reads DVKVTQSSRYLVKRTGEKVFLECVQDMDHENMFWYRQDPGLGLRLIYFSYDVKMKEKGDIPEGYSVSREKKERFSLILESASTNQTSMYLCASRQYRHNEQFFGPGTRLTVL.

CDR3 sequence reads: CASSLAPSLSYEQYF. DNA of the CDR3: TGTGCCAGCAGCTTAGCCCCGTCGCTTTCCTACGAGCAGTACTTC. The rearrangement uses TRBV7-2 and TRBJ2-7; D uncertain. V dropped 0 bases and J dropped 1 base, with 10 bases sitting between them. The CDR3 contains 15 residues. Germline-derived CDR1 and CDR2 are SGHTA and FQGNSA. The complete variable domain, with remaining parts taken from reference TRBV7-2 and TRBJ2-7, reads GAGVSQSPSNKVTEKGKDVELRCDPISGHTALYWYRQSLGQGLEFLIYFQGNSAPDKSGLPSDRFSAERTGGSVSTLTIQRTQQEDSAVYLCASSLAPSLSYEQYFGPGTRLTVT.